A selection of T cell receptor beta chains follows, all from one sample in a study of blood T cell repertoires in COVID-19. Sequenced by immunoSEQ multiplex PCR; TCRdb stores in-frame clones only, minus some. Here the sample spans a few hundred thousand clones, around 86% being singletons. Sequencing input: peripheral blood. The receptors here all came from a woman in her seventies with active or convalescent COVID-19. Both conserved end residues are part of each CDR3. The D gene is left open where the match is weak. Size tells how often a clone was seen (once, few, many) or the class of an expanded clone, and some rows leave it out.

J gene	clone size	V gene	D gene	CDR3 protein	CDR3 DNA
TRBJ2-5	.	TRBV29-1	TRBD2	CSVTSGARGTQYF	TGCAGCGTGACTAGCGGGGCGAGGGGGACCCAGTACTTC
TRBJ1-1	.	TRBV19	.	CASTINTGNTEAFF	TGTGCCAGTACCATTAATACAGGGAACACTGAAGCTTTCTTT
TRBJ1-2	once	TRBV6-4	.	CASRPLPGVAGYTF	TGTGCCAGCAGACCCCTGCCAGGGGTTGCTGGCTACACCTTC
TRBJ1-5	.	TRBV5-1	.	CASSLGTNQPQHF	TGCGCCAGCAGCTTGGGAACTAATCAGCCCCAGCATTTT
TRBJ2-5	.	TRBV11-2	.	CASSMQGFQETQYF	TGTGCCAGCAGCATGCAGGGATTCCAAGAGACCCAGTACTTC
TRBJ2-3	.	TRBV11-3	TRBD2	CASSSGTRDTQYF	TGTGCCAGCAGCTCAGGGACTAGGGATACGCAGTATTTT
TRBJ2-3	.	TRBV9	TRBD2	CASSVEAGGRADTQYF	TGTGCCAGCAGCGTAGAAGCGGGGGGGCGGGCAGATACGCAGTATTTT
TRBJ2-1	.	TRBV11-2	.	CASSSYRDQFYNEQFF	TGTGCCAGCAGCTCCTATCGGGATCAATTCTACAATGAGCAGTTCTTC
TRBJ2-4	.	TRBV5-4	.	CASSPSLQGPQNIQYF	TGTGCCAGCAGCCCGTCGCTTCAGGGTCCTCAAAACATTCAGTACTTC
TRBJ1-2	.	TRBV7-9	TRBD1	CASSPTGGPGYTF	TGTGCCAGCAGCCCGACAGGGGGGCCTGGCTACACCTTC